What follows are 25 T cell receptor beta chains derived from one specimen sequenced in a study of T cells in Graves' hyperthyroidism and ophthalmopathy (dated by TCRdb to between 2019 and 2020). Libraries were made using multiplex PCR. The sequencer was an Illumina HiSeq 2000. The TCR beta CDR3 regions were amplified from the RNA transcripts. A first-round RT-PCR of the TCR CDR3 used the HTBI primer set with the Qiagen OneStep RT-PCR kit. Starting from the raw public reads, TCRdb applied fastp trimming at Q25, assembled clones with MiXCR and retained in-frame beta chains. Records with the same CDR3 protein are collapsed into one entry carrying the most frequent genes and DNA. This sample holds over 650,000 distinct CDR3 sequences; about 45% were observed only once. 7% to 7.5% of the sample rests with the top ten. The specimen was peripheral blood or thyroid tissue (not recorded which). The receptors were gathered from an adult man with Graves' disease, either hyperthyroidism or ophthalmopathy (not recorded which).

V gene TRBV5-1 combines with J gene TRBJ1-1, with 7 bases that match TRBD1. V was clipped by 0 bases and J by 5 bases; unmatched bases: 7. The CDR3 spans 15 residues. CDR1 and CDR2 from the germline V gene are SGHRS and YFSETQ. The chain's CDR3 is CASSLDQGGMTEAFF. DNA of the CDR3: TGCGCCAGCAGCTTGGACCAGGGGGGGATGACTGAAGCTTTCTTT.

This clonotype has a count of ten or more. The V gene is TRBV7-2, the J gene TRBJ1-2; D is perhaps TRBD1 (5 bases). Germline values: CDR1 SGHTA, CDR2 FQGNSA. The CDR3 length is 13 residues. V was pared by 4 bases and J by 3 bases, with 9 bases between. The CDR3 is CASSSGTHYGYTF. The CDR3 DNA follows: TGTGCCAGCAGCTCTGGGACGCACTATGGCTACACCTTC.

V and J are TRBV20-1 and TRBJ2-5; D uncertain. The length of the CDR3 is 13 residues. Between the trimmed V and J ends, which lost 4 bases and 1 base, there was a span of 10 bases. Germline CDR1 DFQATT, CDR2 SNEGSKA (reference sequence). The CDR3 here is CSAMLGFQETQYF. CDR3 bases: TGCAGTGCTATGTTAGGGTTCCAAGAGACCCAGTACTTC.

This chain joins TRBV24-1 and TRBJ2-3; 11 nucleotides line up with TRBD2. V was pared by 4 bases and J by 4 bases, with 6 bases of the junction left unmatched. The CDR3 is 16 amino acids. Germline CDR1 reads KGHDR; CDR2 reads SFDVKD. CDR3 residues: CATSDRTSGGPDTQYF. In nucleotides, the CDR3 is TGTGCCACCAGTGACCGAACTAGCGGGGGCCCAGATACGCAGTATTTT.

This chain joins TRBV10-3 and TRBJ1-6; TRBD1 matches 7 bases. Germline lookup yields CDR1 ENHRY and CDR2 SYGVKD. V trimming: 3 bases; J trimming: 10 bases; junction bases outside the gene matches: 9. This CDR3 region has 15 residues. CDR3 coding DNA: TGTGCCATCAGTGAAGGACAGGCAGGGGTGTCACCCCTCCACTTT. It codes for CAISEGQAGVSPLHF.

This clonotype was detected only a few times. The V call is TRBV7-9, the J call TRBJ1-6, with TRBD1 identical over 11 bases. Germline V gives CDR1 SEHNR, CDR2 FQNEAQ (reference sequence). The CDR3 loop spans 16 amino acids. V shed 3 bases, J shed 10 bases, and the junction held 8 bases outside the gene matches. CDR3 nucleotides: TGTGCCAGCAGCTTCCGGGACAGGGGGGCTGGATCACCCCTCCACTTT. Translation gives CASSFRDRGAGSPLHF.

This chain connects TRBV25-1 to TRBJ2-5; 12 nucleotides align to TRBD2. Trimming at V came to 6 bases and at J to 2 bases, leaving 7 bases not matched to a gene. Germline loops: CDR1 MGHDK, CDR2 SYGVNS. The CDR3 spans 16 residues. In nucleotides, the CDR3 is TGTGCCAGCAGCCCCGAACTAGCGGGGGGACAAGAGACCCAGTACTTC. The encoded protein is CASSPELAGGQETQYF.

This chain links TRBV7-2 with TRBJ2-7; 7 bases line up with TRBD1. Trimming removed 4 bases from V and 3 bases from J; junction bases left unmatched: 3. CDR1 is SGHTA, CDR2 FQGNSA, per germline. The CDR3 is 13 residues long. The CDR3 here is CASSSGQLYEQYF. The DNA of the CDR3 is TGTGCCAGCAGCTCGGGACAGCTCTACGAGCAGTACTTC.

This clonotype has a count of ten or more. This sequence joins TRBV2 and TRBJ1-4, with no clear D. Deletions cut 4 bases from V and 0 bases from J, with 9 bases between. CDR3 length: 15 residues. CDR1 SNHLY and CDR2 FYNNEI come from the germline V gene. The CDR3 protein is CASSAGASTNEKLFF. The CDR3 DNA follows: TGTGCCAGCAGTGCCGGAGCTTCAACTAATGAAAAACTGTTTTTT.

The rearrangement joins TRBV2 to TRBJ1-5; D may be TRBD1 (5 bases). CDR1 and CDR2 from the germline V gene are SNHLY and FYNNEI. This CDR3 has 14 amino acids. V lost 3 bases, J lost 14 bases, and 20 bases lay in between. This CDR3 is CASSEWGSSSYEHF. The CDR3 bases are TGTGCCAGCAGTGAGTGGGGCTCCAGCTCCTACGAGCATTTT.

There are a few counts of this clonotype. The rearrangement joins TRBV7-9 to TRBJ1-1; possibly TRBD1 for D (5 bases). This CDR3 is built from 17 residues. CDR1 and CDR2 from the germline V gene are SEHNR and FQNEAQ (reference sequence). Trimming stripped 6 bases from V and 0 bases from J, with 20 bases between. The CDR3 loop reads CASSLPGPAPLNTEAFF. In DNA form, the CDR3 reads TGTGCCAGCAGTTTACCGGGACCCGCTCCTTTGAACACTGAAGCTTTCTTT.

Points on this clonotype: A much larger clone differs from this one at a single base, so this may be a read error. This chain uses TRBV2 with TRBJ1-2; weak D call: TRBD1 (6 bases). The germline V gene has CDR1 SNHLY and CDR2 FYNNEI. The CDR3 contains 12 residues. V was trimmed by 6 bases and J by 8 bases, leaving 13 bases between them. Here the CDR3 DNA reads TGTGCCAGCAGCCAGTCAGGGGTCGGCTACACCTTC. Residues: CASSQSGVGYTF.

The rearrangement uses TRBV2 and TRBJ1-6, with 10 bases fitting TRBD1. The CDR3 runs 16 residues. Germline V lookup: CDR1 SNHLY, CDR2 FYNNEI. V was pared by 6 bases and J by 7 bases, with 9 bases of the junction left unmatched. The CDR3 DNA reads TGTGCCAGCAGCCTCCGGGGGACAGGGGCAAATTCACCCCTCCACTTT. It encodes CASSLRGTGANSPLHF.

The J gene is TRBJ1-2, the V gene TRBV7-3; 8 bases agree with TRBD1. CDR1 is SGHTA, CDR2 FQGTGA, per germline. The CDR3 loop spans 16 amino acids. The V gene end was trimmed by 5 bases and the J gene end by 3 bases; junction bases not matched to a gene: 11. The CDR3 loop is CASSGRTGGRDYGYTF. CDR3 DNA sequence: TGTGCCAGCAGCGGCCGAACAGGGGGTCGCGACTATGGCTACACCTTC.

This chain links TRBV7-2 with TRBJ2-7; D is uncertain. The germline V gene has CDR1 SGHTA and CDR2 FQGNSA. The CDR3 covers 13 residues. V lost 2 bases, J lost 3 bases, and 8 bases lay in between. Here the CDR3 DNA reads TGTGCCAGCAGCTTACGGCGCGACTACGAGCAGTACTTC. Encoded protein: CASSLRRDYEQYF.

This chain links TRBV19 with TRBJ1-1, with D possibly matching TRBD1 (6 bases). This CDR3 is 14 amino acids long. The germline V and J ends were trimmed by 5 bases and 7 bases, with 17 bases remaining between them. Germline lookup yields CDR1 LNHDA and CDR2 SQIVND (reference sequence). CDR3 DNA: TGTGCCAGTAGTCTTACAGGGACGCTTGATGAAGCTTTCTTT. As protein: CASSLTGTLDEAFF. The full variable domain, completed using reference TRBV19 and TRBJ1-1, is DGGITQSPKYLFRKEGQNVTLSCEQNLNHDAMYWYRQDPGQGLRLIYYSQIVNDFQKGDIAEGYSVSREKKESFPLTVTSAQKNPTAFYLCASSLTGTLDEAFFGQGTRLTVV.

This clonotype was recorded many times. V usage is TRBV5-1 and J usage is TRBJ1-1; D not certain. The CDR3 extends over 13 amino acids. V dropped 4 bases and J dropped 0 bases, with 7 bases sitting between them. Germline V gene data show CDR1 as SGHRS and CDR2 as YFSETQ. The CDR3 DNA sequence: TGCGCCAGCAGCACGGACTTGAACACTGAAGCTTTCTTT. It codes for CASSTDLNTEAFF.

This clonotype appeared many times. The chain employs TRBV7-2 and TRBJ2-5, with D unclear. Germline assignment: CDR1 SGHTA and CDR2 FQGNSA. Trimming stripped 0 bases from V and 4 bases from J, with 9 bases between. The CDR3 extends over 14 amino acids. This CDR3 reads CASSLAPTRETQYF. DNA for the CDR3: TGTGCCAGCAGCTTAGCCCCTACGCGAGAGACCCAGTACTTC.

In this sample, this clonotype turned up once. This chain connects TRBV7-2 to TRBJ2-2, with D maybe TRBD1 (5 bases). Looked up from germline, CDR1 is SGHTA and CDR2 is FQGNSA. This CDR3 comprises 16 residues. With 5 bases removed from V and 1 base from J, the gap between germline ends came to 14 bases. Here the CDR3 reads CASSQGATWNTGELFF. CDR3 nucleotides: TGTGCCAGCAGCCAAGGGGCTACCTGGAACACCGGGGAGCTGTTTTTT.

The CDR3 reads CSARDSGSSYNSPLHF. CDR3 DNA sequence: TGCAGTGCCCGGGACTCTGGGAGCTCCTATAATTCACCCCTCCACTTT. This chain uses TRBV20-1 with TRBJ1-6, with D possibly matching TRBD1 (5 bases). The ends were cut back, 6 bases at V and 0 bases at J, with 15 bases in the middle. The CDR3 is 16 residues long. Germline V gene lookup returns CDR1 DFQATT and CDR2 SNEGSKA (reference sequence).

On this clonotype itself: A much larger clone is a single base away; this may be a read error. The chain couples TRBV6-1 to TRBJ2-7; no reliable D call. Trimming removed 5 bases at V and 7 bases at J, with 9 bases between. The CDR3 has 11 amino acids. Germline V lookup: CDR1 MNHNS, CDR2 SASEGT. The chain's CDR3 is CASSIGREQYF. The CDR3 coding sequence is TGTGCCAGCAGTATTGGCAGGGAGCAGTACTTC.

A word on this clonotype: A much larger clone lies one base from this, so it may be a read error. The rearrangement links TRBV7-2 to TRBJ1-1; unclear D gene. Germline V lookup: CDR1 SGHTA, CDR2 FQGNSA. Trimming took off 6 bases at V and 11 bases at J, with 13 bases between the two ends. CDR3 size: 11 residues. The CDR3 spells CASSEEGTAFF. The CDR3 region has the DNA TGTGCCAGCAGTGAAGAAGGAACCGCTTTCTTT.

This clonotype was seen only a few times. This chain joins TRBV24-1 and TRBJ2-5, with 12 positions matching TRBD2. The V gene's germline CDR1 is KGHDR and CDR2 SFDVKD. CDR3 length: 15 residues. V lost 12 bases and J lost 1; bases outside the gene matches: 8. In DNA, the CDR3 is TGTGCCTCCCTGACTAGCGGGGGACCCCAAGAGACCCAGTACTTC. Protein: CASLTSGGPQETQYF.

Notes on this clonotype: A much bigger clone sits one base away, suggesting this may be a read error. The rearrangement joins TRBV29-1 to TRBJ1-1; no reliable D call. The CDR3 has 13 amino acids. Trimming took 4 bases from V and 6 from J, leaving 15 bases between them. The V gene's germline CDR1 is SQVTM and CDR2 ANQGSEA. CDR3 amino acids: CSVVPAPYAEAFF. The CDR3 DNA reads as TGCAGCGTTGTCCCGGCGCCGTACGCTGAAGCTTTCTTT.

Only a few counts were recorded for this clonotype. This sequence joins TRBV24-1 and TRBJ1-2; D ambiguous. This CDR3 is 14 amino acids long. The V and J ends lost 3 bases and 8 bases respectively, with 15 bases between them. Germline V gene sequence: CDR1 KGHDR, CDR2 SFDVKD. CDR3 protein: CATSDERKISGYTF. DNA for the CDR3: TGTGCCACCAGTGATGAACGGAAGATATCCGGCTACACCTTC.